This TCR beta chain was sequenced during a study of T-cell reconstitution after alpha-beta-depleted transplantation in children. The CDR3 loop spans 16 amino acids. From germline, CDR1 is MGHRA and CDR2 YSYEKL. V lost 1 base to trimming and J lost 4 bases, with 15 bases between them. On this clonotype itself: Its antigen is as yet unknown. A much larger clone is a single base away; this may be a read error.

Unique molecular identifiers were used to barcode this TCRbeta library. Using its own MiXCR run on the PCR reads, TCRdb lists one record per CDR3 protein. The table has hundreds of thousands of distinct CDR3 sequences, around 7.8% seen once; the top ten hold approximately 6.3%. Study-wide results and caveats: After transplant, high TCRbeta diversity at day 60 in some patients arose from surviving recipient T cells and thymic progenitors. At one year after transplant, newly produced T cells mostly accounted for T-cell counts and diversity. Several hundred expanded graft clones reportedly supplied alpha-beta T cells about two months after transplant.

The V gene is TRBV4-1, the J gene TRBJ2-3, with D tentatively TRBD2 (6 bases). Specimen: PBMCs, mostly from graft donor cells, collected 180 days after TCRalphabeta/CD19-depleted stem cell transplant. This TCR was recovered from a male patient younger than 18 who had a stem cell transplant for acute lymphoblastic leukemia, so the T cells may come from the graft donor. CDR3 coding DNA: TGCGCCAGCAGCCAAGGTGGGGGGAGAATAGCAGATACGCAGTATTTT. Its protein product is CASSQGGGRIADTQYF.